The 22 T cell receptor beta chains given below trace back to one sample, sequenced in a study of blood T cells in healthy people across ages. The authors ran a second PCR of about 7 to 11 cycles using a sample-barcoded 5' primer and a J-beta primer mix. TCRdb used MiXCR to reprocess the 5' RACE reads, holding one entry per CDR3 protein. Here the sample spans fewer than 2 million distinct CDR3 sequences, more than 35% being singletons. Sample: blood. These receptors were collected from a human donor in good health.

There are a few counts of this clonotype. The chain joins TRBV7-2 to TRBJ1-5; 10 bases match TRBD1. Germline V gives CDR1 SGHTA, CDR2 FQGNSA. The CDR3 is 15 residues long. V lost 4 bases and J lost 5; bases outside the gene matches: 5. As DNA, the CDR3 is TGTGCCAGCAGCTCCCGGACAGGGGGGGATCAGCCCCAGCATTTT. Translating it yields CASSSRTGGDQPQHF.

This clonotype occurred a few times. The gene calls are TRBV7-9 and TRBJ1-1; the D is unclear. Germline V gene data show CDR1 as SEHNR and CDR2 as FQNEAQ (reference sequence). This CDR3 is 15 amino acids long. Trimming left V 0 bases short and J 3 bases short, with 11 bases between. The CDR3 protein is CASSLAYGRDTEAFF. The CDR3 DNA reads as TGTGCCAGCAGCTTAGCTTACGGGAGAGACACTGAAGCTTTCTTT.

CDR3 sequence: CASVAGASSYNEQFF. The DNA of the CDR3 is TGTGCCAGCGTAGCGGGGGCTAGCTCCTACAATGAGCAGTTCTTC. J is TRBJ2-1 and V is TRBV7-2; 9 positions agree with TRBD2. This CDR3 comprises 15 residues. The germline gives CDR1 SGHTA, CDR2 FQGNSA. V dropped 8 bases and J dropped 0; count of bases not matched to a gene: 5.

V and J are TRBV7-3 and TRBJ2-3; TRBD2 agrees at 8 bases. This CDR3 is 15 amino acids long. J gave up 4 bases and V 9 bases, and 12 bases lay outside the gene matches. The germline CDR1 and CDR2 sequences are SGHTA and FQGTGA. CDR3 amino acids: CASGASGSWADTQYF. The CDR3 bases are TGTGCCAGTGGGGCTAGCGGGTCTTGGGCAGATACGCAGTATTTT.

The chain joins TRBV5-1 to TRBJ2-7; the D is unclear. V was shortened by 0 bases and J by 5 bases, with 18 bases between the two germline ends. CDR3 length: 16 amino acids. CDR1 SGHRS and CDR2 YFSETQ come from the germline V gene. Written as DNA, the CDR3 is TGCGCCAGCAGCTTGGATTTTGTGGCAGGTCCCCACGAGCAGTACTTC. This sequence encodes CASSLDFVAGPHEQYF.

The chain carries TRBV3-1 and TRBJ2-7; D possibly uses TRBD1 or TRBD2 (5 bases each). The J call may be mistaken, given a closer DNA end match to TRBJ2-5. The germline V gene encodes CDR1 LGHDT and CDR2 YNNKEL (reference sequence). CDR3 size: 16 residues. CDR3 DNA sequence: TGTGCCAGCAGCCAAGATTTTACCCTCAGGGAGGAGACCCAGTACTTC. Protein: CASSQDFTLREETQYF.

Written as DNA, the CDR3 is TGCAGTGCTAGTCCCGGCCATGAGCAGTTCTTC. Protein sequence: CSASPGHEQFF. This chain uses TRBV20-1 with TRBJ2-1; no definite D call. V was cut by 3 bases and J by 8 bases, with 8 bases left in between. The CDR3 contains 11 residues. Looked up from germline, CDR1 is DFQATT and CDR2 is SNEGSKA (reference sequence).

This clonotype turned up a few times. J is TRBJ2-1 and V is TRBV7-9, with 14 bases fitting TRBD2. The V gene's germline CDR1 is SEHNR and CDR2 FQNEAQ (reference sequence). V shed 6 bases and J 9 bases; nucleotides not matched to a gene: 10. This CDR3 spans 16 amino acids. CDR3 region: CASRGPGLAGEGEQFF. The CDR3 nucleotides are TGTGCCAGCAGAGGGCCGGGACTAGCGGGGGAGGGTGAGCAGTTCTTC.

CDR3 in DNA: TGCAGCGTCCAAGGGGGGGAGGAATACTATGGCTACACCTTC. This encodes CSVQGGEEYYGYTF. The chain uses TRBV29-1 and TRBJ1-2; a weak D match, TRBD1 (6 bases). Germline loops: CDR1 SQVTM, CDR2 ANQGSEA. This CDR3 contains 14 residues. The V gene lost 6 bases and the J gene lost 3 bases, with 17 bases spanning the gap.

The chain has TRBV7-6 and TRBJ2-1; TRBD2 matches 9 bases. This CDR3 contains 16 residues. V shed 5 bases, J shed 2 bases, and the junction held 7 bases outside the gene matches. Germline CDR1 reads SGHVS; CDR2 reads FNYEAQ. The CDR3, as DNA: TGTGCCAGCAGCCCCTTCGTAGCGGGGGCCTACAATGAGCAGTTCTTC. Its translation is CASSPFVAGAYNEQFF.

The count of this clonotype is one. The chain couples TRBV20-1 to TRBJ1-6, with no clear D. The CDR3 extends over 14 amino acids. Germline loops: CDR1 DFQATT, CDR2 SNEGSKA (reference sequence). V gave up 0 bases and J gave up 0 bases, with 3 bases separating them. CDR3 bases: TGCAGTGCTAGAGAGATCTCCTATAATTCACCCCTCCACTTT. It translates to CSAREISYNSPLHF.

This sequence joins TRBV20-1 and TRBJ2-7; tentative D call: TRBD1 (6 bases). The germline V gene has CDR1 DFQATT and CDR2 SNEGSKA (reference sequence). CDR3 size: 13 residues. Trimming took off 5 bases at V and 4 bases at J, with 15 bases between the two ends. The CDR3 DNA sequence: TGCAGTGCTGGATGGGGCAGGGGTTACGAGCAGTACTTC. Translated, it gives CSAGWGRGYEQYF.

This clonotype has at least ten counts. The V gene is TRBV7-9, the J gene TRBJ2-1, with D uncertain. Germline V lookup: CDR1 SEHNR, CDR2 FQNEAQ (reference sequence). The V gene lost 5 bases and the J gene lost 0 bases, with 11 bases spanning the gap. The length of the CDR3 is 15 residues. CDR3 sequence: CASSARRSSYNEQFF. The CDR3, as DNA: TGTGCCAGCAGCGCCCGGCGGAGCTCCTACAATGAGCAGTTCTTC.

Worth noting for this clonotype: With a much larger clone just one base away, this may be a read error. The chain employs TRBV10-3 and TRBJ2-1; 10 bases are shared with TRBD1. Trimming cost V 10 bases and J 8 bases; bases outside gene matches: 8. The V gene's germline CDR1 is ENHRY and CDR2 SYGVKD. The CDR3 runs 13 residues. DNA for the CDR3: TGTGCCAGAAGACAGGGGGCTGGGCATGAGCAGTTCTTC. It specifies CARRQGAGHEQFF.

The J gene is TRBJ1-1, the V gene TRBV30; D is possibly TRBD1 (5 bases). CDR1 is GTSNPN and CDR2 is SVGIG in the germline V gene (reference sequence). The CDR3 length is 13 residues. V shed 0 bases and J shed 4 bases, with 9 bases lying between them. CDR3 bases: TGTGCCTGGAGTGTAAGGGGAGGCACTGAAGCTTTCTTT. This codes for CAWSVRGGTEAFF.

The chain is built from TRBV13 and TRBJ1-4, with TRBD1 matching 10 bases. Unmatched junction bases numbered 7, after V lost 5 bases and J lost 4 bases. Germline values: CDR1 PRHDT, CDR2 FYEKMQ (reference sequence). The CDR3 is made up of 16 amino acids. The CDR3: CASSLLGTGDNEKLFF. CDR3 DNA sequence: TGTGCCAGCAGCCTCCTCGGGACAGGGGATAATGAAAAACTGTTTTTT.

The chain has TRBV7-6 and TRBJ2-3; possibly TRBD1 for D (6 bases). Deletions cut 6 bases from V and 9 bases from J, with 16 bases between. This CDR3 spans 13 amino acids. Germline lookup yields CDR1 SGHVS and CDR2 FNYEAQ. CDR3 residues: CASRPSGEWTQYF. The CDR3 DNA is TGTGCCAGCAGGCCGTCAGGGGAGTGGACGCAGTATTTT.

This clonotype was counted between two and nine times. The V call is TRBV5-5, the J call TRBJ1-4; 10 nucleotides line up with TRBD1. V lost 4 bases to trimming and J lost 8 bases; unmatched junction nucleotides: 11. CDR1 and CDR2 (germline): SGHKS, YYEKEE (reference sequence). The CDR3 contains 16 residues. For the CDR3, the DNA is TGTGCCAGCAGCCCCGTGACCGGGACAGGGGACGAAAAACTGTTTTTT. It is translated as CASSPVTGTGDEKLFF.

The V and J genes are TRBV30 and TRBJ2-5; 10 positions match TRBD2. From germline, CDR1 is GTSNPN and CDR2 SVGIG (reference sequence). The CDR3 totals 14 residues. The J segment lost 4 bases and the V segment lost 5 bases, leaving 7 bases of the junction unmatched. The CDR3 loop reads CAWGTSGVRETQYF. CDR3 bases: TGTGCCTGGGGTACTAGCGGGGTGCGAGAGACCCAGTACTTC.

This clonotype showed up just a few times. This rearrangement joins TRBV29-1 to TRBJ2-7; D is unclear. The V end was cut by 7 bases, the J end by 0 bases, with 13 bases between. The CDR3 covers 13 residues. Germline V gives CDR1 SQVTM, CDR2 ANQGSEA. The CDR3 is CSAKAVLSYEQYF. CDR3 coding DNA: TGCAGCGCCAAAGCTGTCCTCTCCTACGAGCAGTACTTC.

CDR3 in amino acids: CASSPHPPGDSYNEQFF. For the CDR3, the DNA is TGTGCCAGCAGCCCCCACCCCCCCGGGGATTCCTACAATGAGCAGTTCTTC. V gene TRBV7-6 combines with J gene TRBJ2-1, with D possibly being TRBD2 (5 bases). The CDR3 runs to 17 residues. V lost 5 bases to trimming and J lost 1 base, with 18 bases between them. Germline V lookup: CDR1 SGHVS, CDR2 FNYEAQ.

This clonotype was seen a few times. This sequence joins TRBV29-1 and TRBJ1-1; possibly TRBD1 for D (5 bases). Trimming removed 1 base from V and 0 bases from J, with 18 bases in between. This CDR3 is 17 amino acids long. Germline assignment: CDR1 SQVTM and CDR2 ANQGSEA. CDR3 in amino acids: CSVEAWSFAGMNTEAFF. CDR3 in DNA: TGCAGCGTTGAAGCTTGGAGCTTTGCAGGGATGAACACTGAAGCTTTCTTT.